Described below is a single TCR beta chain sequence and its context. Its antigen is unidentified. The CDR3 loop spans 15 amino acids. From germline, CDR1 is KGHSH and CDR2 LQKENI. With 2 bases removed from V and 4 bases from J, the gap between germline ends came to 12 bases. Clones were read by immunoSEQ multiplex PCR, and TCRdb kept only the in-frame ones, dropping some. Found here are roughly 58,000 clones, approximately 91% of them singletons; the top ten hold roughly 0.76%. This sample was taken from a study of OX40 agonist ivuxolimab in advanced cancers. Study context: Males comprised over 80% of the group, whose mean age was about 61 years (range roughly 23 to 80). The study's findings and limits: Determination of antigen specificity was not performed for the expanded peripheral T cells. Among patients with partial responses at 0.1-3.0 mg/kg, clonal expansion was among the lowest.

The rearrangement uses TRBV18 and TRBJ1-5; D perhaps matches TRBD1 (5 bases). The TCR originated in an adult with an advanced solid tumor such as melanoma, head and neck, liver or kidney cancer. The sequences come from CD4+ or CD8+ T cells sorted from blood, collected in a trial of the OX40 agonist ivuxolimab. Written as DNA, the CDR3 is TGTGCCAGCTCACCAGGGGGGAGCGGAAATCAGCCCCAGCATTTT. Its translation is CASSPGGSGNQPQHF.